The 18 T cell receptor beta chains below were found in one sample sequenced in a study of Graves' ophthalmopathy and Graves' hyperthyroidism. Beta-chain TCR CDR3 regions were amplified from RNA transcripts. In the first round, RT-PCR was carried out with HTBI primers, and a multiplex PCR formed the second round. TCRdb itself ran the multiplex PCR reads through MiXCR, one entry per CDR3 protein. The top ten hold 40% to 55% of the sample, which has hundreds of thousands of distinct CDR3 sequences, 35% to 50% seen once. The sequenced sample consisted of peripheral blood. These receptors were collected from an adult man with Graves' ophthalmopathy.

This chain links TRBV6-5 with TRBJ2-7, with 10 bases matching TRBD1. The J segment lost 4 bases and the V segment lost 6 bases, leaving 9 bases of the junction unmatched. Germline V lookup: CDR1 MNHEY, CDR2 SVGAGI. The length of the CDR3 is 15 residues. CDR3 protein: CASRDRDRGSYEQYF. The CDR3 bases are TGTGCCAGCAGGGACCGGGACAGGGGATCGTACGAGCAGTACTTC.

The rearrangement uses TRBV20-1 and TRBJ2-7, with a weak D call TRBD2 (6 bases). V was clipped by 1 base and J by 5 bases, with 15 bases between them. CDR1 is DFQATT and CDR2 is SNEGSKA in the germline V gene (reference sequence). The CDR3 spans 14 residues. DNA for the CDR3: TGCAGTGCTAGAGCGGGTGGGGAGGCGAACGAGCAGTACTTC. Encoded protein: CSARAGGEANEQYF.

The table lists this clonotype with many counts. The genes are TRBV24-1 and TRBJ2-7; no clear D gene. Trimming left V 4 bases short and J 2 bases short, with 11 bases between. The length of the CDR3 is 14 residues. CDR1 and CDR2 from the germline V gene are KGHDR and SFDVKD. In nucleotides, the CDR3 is TGTGCCACCAGTGACTCCTCCGGTCCCTACGAGCAGTACTTC. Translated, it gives CATSDSSGPYEQYF.

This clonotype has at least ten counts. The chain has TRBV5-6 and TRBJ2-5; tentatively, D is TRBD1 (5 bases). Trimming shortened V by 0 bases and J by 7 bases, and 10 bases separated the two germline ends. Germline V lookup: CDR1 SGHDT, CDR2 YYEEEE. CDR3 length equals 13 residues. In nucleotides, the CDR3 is TGTGCCAGCAGCTTGGCGGACATGGGGACCCAGTACTTC. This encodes CASSLADMGTQYF.

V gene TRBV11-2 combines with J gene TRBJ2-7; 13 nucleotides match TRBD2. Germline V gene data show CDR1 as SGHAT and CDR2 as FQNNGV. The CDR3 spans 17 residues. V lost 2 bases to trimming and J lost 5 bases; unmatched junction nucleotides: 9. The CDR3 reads CASSLTSGRAVLDEQYF. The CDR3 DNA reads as TGTGCCAGCAGCTTAACTAGCGGGAGGGCCGTTTTGGACGAGCAGTACTTC. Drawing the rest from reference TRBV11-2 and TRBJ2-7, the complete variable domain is EAGVAQSPRYKIIEKRQSVAFWCNPISGHATLYWYQQILGQGPKLLIQFQNNGVVDDSQLPKDRFSAERLKGVDSTLKIQPAKLEDSAVYLCASSLTSGRAVLDEQYFGPGTRLTVT.

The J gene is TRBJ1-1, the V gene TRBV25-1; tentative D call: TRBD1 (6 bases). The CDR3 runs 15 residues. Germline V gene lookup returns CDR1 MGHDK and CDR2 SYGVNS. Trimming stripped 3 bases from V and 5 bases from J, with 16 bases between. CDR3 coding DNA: TGTGCCAGCAGTGACGTACCGGGGGGCCATACTGAAGCTTTCTTT. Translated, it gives CASSDVPGGHTEAFF.

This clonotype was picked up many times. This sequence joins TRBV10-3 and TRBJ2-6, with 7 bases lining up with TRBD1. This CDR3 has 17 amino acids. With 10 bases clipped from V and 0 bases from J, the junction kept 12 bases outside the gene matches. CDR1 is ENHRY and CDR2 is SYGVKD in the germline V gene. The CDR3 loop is CASGRGQVNSGANVLTF. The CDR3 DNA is TGTGCCAGCGGACGAGGACAGGTGAACTCTGGGGCCAACGTCCTGACTTTC.

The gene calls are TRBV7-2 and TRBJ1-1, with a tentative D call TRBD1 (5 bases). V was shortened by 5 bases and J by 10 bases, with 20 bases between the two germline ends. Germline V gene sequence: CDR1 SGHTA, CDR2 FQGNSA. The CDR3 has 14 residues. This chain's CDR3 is CASSPLARGGVAFF. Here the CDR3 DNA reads TGTGCCAGCAGCCCCCTTGCCCGGGGGGGTGTAGCTTTCTTT.

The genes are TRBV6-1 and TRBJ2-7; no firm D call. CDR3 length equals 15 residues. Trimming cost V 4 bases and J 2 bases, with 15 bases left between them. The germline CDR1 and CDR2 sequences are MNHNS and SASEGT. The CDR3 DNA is TGTGCCAGCAGTGCGAGCCTGGACGTCACCTACGAGCAGTACTTC. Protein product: CASSASLDVTYEQYF.

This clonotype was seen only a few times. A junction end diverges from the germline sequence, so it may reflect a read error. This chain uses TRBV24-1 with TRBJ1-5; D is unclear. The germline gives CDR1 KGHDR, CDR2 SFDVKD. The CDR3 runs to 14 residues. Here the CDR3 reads CASSSRPSNQPQHF. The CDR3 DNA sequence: TGTGCCAGCAGTTCCCGGCCGAGTAATCAGCCCCAGCATTTT.

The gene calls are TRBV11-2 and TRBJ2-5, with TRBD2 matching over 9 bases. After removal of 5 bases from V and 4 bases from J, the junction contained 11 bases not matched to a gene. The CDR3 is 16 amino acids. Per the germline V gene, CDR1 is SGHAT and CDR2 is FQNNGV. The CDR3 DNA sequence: TGTGCCAGCAGCCCGGGTTTTAGCGGGAGTGCAGAGACCCAGTACTTC. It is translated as CASSPGFSGSAETQYF.

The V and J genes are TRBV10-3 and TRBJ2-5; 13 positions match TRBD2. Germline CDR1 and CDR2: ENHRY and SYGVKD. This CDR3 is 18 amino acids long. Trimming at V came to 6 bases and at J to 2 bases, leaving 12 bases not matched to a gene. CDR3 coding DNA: TGTGCCATCAGGGCAGACCAGGGACTAGCGGGATCGCAAGAGACCCAGTACTTC. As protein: CAIRADQGLAGSQETQYF.

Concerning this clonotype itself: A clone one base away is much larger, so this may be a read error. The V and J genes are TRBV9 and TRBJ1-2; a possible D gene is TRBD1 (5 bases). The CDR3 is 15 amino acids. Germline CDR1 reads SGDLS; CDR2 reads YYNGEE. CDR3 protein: CAGSPQAGGTEGYTF. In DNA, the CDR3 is TGTGCCGGCAGCCCGCAGGCAGGAGGGACTGAGGGCTACACCTTC.

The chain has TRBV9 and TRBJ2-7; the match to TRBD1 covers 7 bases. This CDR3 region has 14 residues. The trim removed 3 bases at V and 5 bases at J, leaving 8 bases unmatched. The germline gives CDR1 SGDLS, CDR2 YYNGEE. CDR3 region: CASSGQGVGHEQYF. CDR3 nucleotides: TGTGCCAGCAGCGGACAGGGCGTGGGCCACGAGCAGTACTTC.

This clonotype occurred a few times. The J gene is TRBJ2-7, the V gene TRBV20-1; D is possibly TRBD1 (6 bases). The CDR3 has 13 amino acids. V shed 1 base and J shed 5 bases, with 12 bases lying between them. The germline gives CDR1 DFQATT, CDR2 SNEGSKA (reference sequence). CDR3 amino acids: CSARVQGLNEQYF. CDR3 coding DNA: TGCAGTGCTAGAGTACAGGGTCTGAACGAGCAGTACTTC.

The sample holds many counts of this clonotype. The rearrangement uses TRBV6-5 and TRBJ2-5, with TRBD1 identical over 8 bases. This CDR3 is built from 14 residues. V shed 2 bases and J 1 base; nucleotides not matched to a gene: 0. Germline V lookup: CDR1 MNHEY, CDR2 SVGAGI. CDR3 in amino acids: CASSYGQGQETQYF. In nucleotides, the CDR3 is TGTGCCAGCAGTTACGGACAGGGCCAAGAGACCCAGTACTTC.

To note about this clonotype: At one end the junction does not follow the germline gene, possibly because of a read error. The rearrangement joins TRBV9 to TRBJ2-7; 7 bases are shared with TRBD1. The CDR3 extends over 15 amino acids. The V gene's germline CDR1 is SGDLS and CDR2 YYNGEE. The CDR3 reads CASSPHRGFSYEQHF. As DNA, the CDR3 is TGTGCCAGCAGCCCACACAGGGGATTCTCCTACGAGCAGCACTTC.

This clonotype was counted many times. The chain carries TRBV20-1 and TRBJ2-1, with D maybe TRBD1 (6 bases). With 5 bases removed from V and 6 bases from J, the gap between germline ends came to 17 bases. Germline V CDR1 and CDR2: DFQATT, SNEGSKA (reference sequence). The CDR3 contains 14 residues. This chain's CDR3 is CSAFGQFAINEQFF. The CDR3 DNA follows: TGCAGTGCTTTTGGACAGTTTGCGATCAATGAGCAGTTCTTC.